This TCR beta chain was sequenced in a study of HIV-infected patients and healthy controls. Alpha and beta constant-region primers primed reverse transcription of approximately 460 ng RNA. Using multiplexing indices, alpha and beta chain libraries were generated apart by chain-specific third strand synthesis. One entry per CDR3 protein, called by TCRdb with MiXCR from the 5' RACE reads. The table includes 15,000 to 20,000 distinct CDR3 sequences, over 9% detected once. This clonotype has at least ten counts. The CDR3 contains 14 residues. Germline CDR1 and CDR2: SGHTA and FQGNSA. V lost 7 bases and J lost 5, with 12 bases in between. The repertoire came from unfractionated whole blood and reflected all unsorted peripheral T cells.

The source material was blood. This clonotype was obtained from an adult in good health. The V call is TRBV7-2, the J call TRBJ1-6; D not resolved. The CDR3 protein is CASKYDQNNSPLHF. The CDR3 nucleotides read TGTGCCAGCAAATATGACCAAAATAATTCACCCCTCCACTTT. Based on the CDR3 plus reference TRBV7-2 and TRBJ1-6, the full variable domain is GAGVSQSPSNKVTEKGKDVELRCDPISGHTALYWYRQSLGQGLEFLIYFQGNSAPDKSGLPSDRFSAERTGGSVSTLTIQRTQQEDSAVYLCASKYDQNNSPLHFGNGTRLTVT.